The 23 T cell receptor beta chains in this list originate from one sample, sequenced in a study of response to subunit inactivated influenza vaccine. From the RT-PCR reads, TCRdb called clonotypes with MiXCR, one entry per CDR3 protein. The sample has 250,000 to 350,000 distinct CDR3 sequences, around 22% seen once. Source: PBMCs from blood, taken 21 months after vaccination. The receptor set was obtained from a man between 50 and 75 years old who received an inactivated influenza vaccine.

Ten or more counts support this clonotype. This CDR3 is CASSDRVLSHGYTF. The CDR3, as DNA: TGTGCCAGCAGTGACAGGGTCCTCTCCCATGGCTACACCTTC. This sequence joins TRBV12-3 or TRBV12-4 and TRBJ1-2; TRBD1 aligns across 7 bases. This CDR3 has 14 amino acids. V was pared by 5 bases and J by 6 bases, with 9 bases of the junction left unmatched.

The chain is built from TRBV25-1 and TRBJ1-2, with a possible D match to TRBD1 (5 bases). The CDR3 sequence is 16 residues long. From germline, CDR1 is MGHDK and CDR2 SYGVNS. The ends were cut back, 0 bases at V and 2 bases at J, with 13 bases in the middle. Here the CDR3 reads CASSEYDLWGNYGYTF. Written as DNA, the CDR3 is TGTGCCAGCAGTGAATATGACTTATGGGGGAACTATGGCTACACCTTC.

V is TRBV10-3 and J is TRBJ2-7; D call uncertain. Germline V lookup: CDR1 ENHRY, CDR2 SYGVKD. There are 12 residues in the CDR3. Deletions cut 11 bases from V and 7 bases from J, with 18 bases between. CDR3 sequence reads: CAVHQDYGEQYF. Written as DNA, the CDR3 is TGTGCCGTGCATCAAGATTACGGGGAGCAGTACTTC.

This clonotype was observed a handful of times. V usage is TRBV5-1 and J usage is TRBJ2-5; no firm D call. Looked up from germline, CDR1 is SGHRS and CDR2 is YFSETQ. With 0 bases removed from V and 10 bases from J, the gap between germline ends came to 13 bases. The CDR3 extends over 13 amino acids. The CDR3 coding sequence is TGCGCCAGCAGCTTGGAAGGCAGCGCAAACCAGTACTTC. Encoded protein: CASSLEGSANQYF.

This chain joins TRBV28 and TRBJ2-7; tentatively, D is TRBD1 or TRBD2 (6 bases each). The V end was cut by 0 bases, the J end by 7 bases, with 22 bases between. The CDR3 contains 17 residues. The V gene's germline CDR1 is MDHEN and CDR2 SYDVKM. CDR3 nucleotide sequence: TGTGCCAGCAGTTTATGGGGCCTGGACGGAGGGGGTGGGGAGCAGTACTTC. Its protein product is CASSLWGLDGGGGEQYF.

The sample holds a few counts of this clonotype. The chain joins TRBV5-1 to TRBJ2-7; D may be TRBD2 (5 bases). CDR3 length: 14 amino acids. Trimming left V 0 bases short and J 3 bases short, with 10 bases between. Germline lookup yields CDR1 SGHRS and CDR2 YFSETQ. The CDR3 region is CASSLDSEGYEQYF. CDR3 bases: TGCGCCAGCAGCTTGGACAGCGAGGGCTACGAGCAGTACTTC.

In its sample, this clonotype was seen a few times. The CDR3 spells CASSQGGRSPLHF. Written as DNA, the CDR3 is TGTGCCAGCAGTCAGGGGGGAAGGTCACCCCTCCACTTT. The chain employs TRBV12-3 or TRBV12-4 and TRBJ1-6, with TRBD1 matching 7 bases. This CDR3 has 13 amino acids. V lost 5 bases and J lost 10; bases outside the gene matches: 5.

The rearrangement links TRBV12-3 or TRBV12-4 to TRBJ2-1, with D possibly matching TRBD2 (5 bases). The CDR3 runs 15 residues. The ends were cut back, 1 base at V and 9 bases at J, with 16 bases in the middle. The chain's CDR3 is CASSLGFGVVGEQFF. CDR3 DNA: TGTGCCAGCAGTTTAGGGTTCGGGGTAGTCGGTGAGCAGTTCTTC.

At least ten counts were recorded for this clonotype. The chain has TRBV6-1 and TRBJ1-1, with D unclear. CDR1 is MNHNS and CDR2 is SASEGT in the germline V gene. The CDR3 has 13 residues. Trimming shortened V by 6 bases and J by 3 bases, and 11 bases separated the two germline ends. In DNA, the CDR3 is TGTGCCAGCAGGCCGGGAACCTACACTGAAGCTTTCTTT. It is translated as CASRPGTYTEAFF.

This clonotype was counted between two and nine times. The chain combines TRBV3-1 with TRBJ2-5, with TRBD2 identical over 8 bases. CDR1 is LGHDT, CDR2 YNNKEL, per germline (reference sequence). The CDR3 runs to 17 residues. The V segment lost 3 bases and the J segment 0 bases; nucleotides outside the gene matches: 9. CDR3 residues: CASSHGLTSGYQETQYF. The CDR3 DNA reads TGTGCCAGCAGCCACGGTCTTACTAGCGGATACCAAGAGACCCAGTACTTC.

This clonotype was detected a few times. This sequence joins TRBV12-3 or TRBV12-4 and TRBJ2-3; D gene unclear. The CDR3 totals 14 residues. Trimming took off 3 bases at V and 6 bases at J, with 13 bases between the two ends. The CDR3 nucleotides read TGTGCCAGCAGTTTCACGTGGGCCCGGGATACGCAGTATTTT. As protein: CASSFTWARDTQYF.

The chain is built from TRBV6-1 and TRBJ1-4, with D possibly matching TRBD1 (5 bases). The germline CDR1 and CDR2 sequences are MNHNS and SASEGT. The length of the CDR3 is 14 residues. V lost 6 bases and J 2 bases, leaving 10 bases between the germline ends. The CDR3 nucleotides read TGTGCCAGCAGGGGGGAAGGCACTAATGAAAAACTGTTTTTT. This translates into CASRGEGTNEKLFF.

The V call is TRBV6-5, the J call TRBJ2-2, with a weak D call TRBD1 (6 bases). The germline V gene has CDR1 MNHEY and CDR2 SVGAGI. The CDR3 length is 16 residues. Trimming pared 0 bases from V and 4 bases from J, leaving 12 bases between. The CDR3, as DNA: TGTGCCAGCAGTTACTCCACAGGGTCGAGCACCGGGGAGCTGTTTTTT. Translated: CASSYSTGSSTGELFF.

In its sample, this clonotype was seen a few times. This sequence joins TRBV14 and TRBJ1-2; D is perhaps TRBD1 (5 bases). V gave up 6 bases and J gave up 3 bases, with 14 bases separating them. This CDR3 spans 14 amino acids. The germline V gene encodes CDR1 SGHDN and CDR2 FVKESK. CDR3 DNA sequence: TGTGCCAGCAGTGAAGGGGCGTTCGACTATGGCTACACCTTC. This encodes CASSEGAFDYGYTF.

The J gene is TRBJ1-2, the V gene TRBV29-1; D gene uncertain. The CDR3 is 10 amino acids. With 5 bases removed from V and 4 bases from J, the gap between germline ends came to 5 bases. CDR1 SQVTM and CDR2 ANQGSEA come from the germline V gene. The CDR3 reads CSVHSYGYTF. The DNA of the CDR3 is TGCAGCGTTCACAGCTATGGCTACACCTTC.

The rearrangement links TRBV5-1 to TRBJ1-1; 7 bases agree with TRBD1. Germline CDR1 is SGHRS and CDR2 is YFSETQ. The CDR3 consists of 16 residues. The V and J ends lost 2 bases and 0 bases, in that order; junction bases with no gene match: 7. The chain's CDR3 is CASSLGQAPLNTEAFF. CDR3 coding DNA: TGCGCCAGCAGCTTAGGACAGGCACCCTTGAACACTGAAGCTTTCTTT.

This clonotype was seen a handful of times. This chain joins TRBV28 and TRBJ2-1; D unresolved. V dropped 3 bases and J dropped 1 base, with 10 bases sitting between them. The germline V gene has CDR1 MDHEN and CDR2 SYDVKM. This CDR3 has 15 residues. In DNA, the CDR3 is TGTGCCAGCAGTTTCGGCGATCGGTCCTACAATGAGCAGTTCTTC. Translating gives CASSFGDRSYNEQFF.

V gene TRBV5-4 combines with J gene TRBJ2-1; 10 nucleotides match TRBD2. CDR3 size: 16 residues. The germline CDR1 and CDR2 sequences are SGHNT and YYREEE (reference sequence). With 4 bases clipped from V and 3 bases from J, the junction kept 7 bases outside the gene matches. Here the CDR3 DNA reads TGTGCCAGCAGCGAAGGACTAGCGGCGATCTACAATGAGCAGTTCTTC. Its protein is CASSEGLAAIYNEQFF.

This sequence joins TRBV12-3 or TRBV12-4 and TRBJ2-2; weak D call: TRBD1 (6 bases). CDR3 length: 15 residues. Trimming removed 1 base at V and 6 bases at J, with 12 bases between. The DNA for the CDR3 is TGTGCCAGCAGTTTAGGGGTGGGGGCCTCCGGGGAGCTGTTTTTT. It translates to CASSLGVGASGELFF.

The V call is TRBV6-1, the J call TRBJ2-7, with 8 bases that match TRBD2. The J segment lost 2 bases and the V segment lost 6 bases, leaving 6 bases of the junction unmatched. Germline CDR1 MNHNS, CDR2 SASEGT. CDR3 length: 14 amino acids. This CDR3 reads CASSPGTSPYEQYF. DNA of the CDR3: TGTGCCAGCAGCCCCGGGACTAGTCCCTACGAGCAGTACTTC.

This clonotype was seen more than once but under ten times. Since a much larger clone is just one base distant, this may be a read error. The rearrangement uses TRBV5-1 and TRBJ1-5, with TRBD1 as a possible D gene (5 bases). From germline, CDR1 is SGHRS and CDR2 YFSETQ. The CDR3 is 13 residues long. The CDR3 loop is CASSTDTNQAQHF. CDR3 in DNA: TGCGCCAGCAGCACGGACACCAATCAGGCCCAGCATTTT.

V gene TRBV4-3 combines with J gene TRBJ2-3; D remains ambiguous. Trimming removed 1 base from V and 0 bases from J, with 11 bases in between. Germline assignment: CDR1 LGHNA and CDR2 YSLEER. There are 16 residues in the CDR3. The CDR3: CASSQGPDASTDTQYF. Here the CDR3 DNA reads TGCGCCAGCAGCCAAGGGCCAGATGCTAGCACAGATACGCAGTATTTT.

Concerning this clonotype: A much larger clone lies one base from this, so it may be a read error. The chain uses TRBV20-1 and TRBJ1-6; 9 bases fit TRBD1. The CDR3 loop spans 15 amino acids. CDR1 and CDR2 from the germline V gene are DFQATT and SNEGSKA (reference sequence). CDR3 bases: TGCAGTGCTAGAGTGTGGGACAGGGCCAATTCACCCCTCCAATTT. This sequence encodes CSARVWDRANSPLQF.